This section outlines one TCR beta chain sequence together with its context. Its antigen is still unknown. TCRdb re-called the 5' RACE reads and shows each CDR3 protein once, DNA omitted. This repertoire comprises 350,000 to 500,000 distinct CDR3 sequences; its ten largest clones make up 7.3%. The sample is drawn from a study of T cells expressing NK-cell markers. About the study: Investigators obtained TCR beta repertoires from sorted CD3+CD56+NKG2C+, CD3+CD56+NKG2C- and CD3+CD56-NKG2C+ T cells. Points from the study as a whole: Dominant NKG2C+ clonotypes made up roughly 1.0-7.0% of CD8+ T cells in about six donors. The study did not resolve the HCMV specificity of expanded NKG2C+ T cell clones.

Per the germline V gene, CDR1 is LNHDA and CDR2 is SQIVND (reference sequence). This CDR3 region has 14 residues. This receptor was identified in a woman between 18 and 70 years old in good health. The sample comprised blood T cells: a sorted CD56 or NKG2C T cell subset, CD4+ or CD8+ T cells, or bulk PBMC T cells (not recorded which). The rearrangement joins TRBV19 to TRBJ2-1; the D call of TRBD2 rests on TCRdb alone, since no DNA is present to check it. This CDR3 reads CASSIGPASDEQFF.